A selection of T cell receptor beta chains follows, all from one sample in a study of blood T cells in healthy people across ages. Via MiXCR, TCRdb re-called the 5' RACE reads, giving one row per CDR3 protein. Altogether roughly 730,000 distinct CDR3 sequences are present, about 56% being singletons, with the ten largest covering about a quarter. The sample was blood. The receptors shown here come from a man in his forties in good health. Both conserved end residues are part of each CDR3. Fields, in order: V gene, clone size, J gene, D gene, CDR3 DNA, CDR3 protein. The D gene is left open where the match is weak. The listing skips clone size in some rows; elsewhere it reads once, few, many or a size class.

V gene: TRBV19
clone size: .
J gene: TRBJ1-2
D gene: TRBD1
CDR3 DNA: TGTGCCAGTAGTATAAGGGGGACAGGGCTTTACACCTTC
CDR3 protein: CASSIRGTGLYTF

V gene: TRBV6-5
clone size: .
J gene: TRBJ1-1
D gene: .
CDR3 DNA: TGTGCCAGCAGTTACGGACAGACCATGAACACTGAAGCTTTCTTT
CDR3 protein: CASSYGQTMNTEAFF

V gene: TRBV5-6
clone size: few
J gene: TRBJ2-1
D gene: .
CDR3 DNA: TGTGCCAGCAGCTCCACAGACGGGAGCTCCTACAATGAGCAGTTCTTC
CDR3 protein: CASSSTDGSSYNEQFF

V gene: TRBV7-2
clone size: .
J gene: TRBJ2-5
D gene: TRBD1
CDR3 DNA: TGTGCCAGCCTAAGGGACAGGGGGCCGGGTGAGCAGTACTTC
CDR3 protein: CASLRDRGPGEQYF

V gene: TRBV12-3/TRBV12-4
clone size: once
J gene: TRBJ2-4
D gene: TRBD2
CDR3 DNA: TGTGCCAGCAGTTCGGTAGGGGCGGGGGGAGCCAAAAACACTCAGTACTTC
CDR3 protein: CASSSVGAGGAKNTQYF

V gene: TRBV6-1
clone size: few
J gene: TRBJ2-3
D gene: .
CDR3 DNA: TGTGCCAGCAGTGAAGGGGCACAGGGAACGCAGTATTTT
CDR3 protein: CASSEGAQGTQYF

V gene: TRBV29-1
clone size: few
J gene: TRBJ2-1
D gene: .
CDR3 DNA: TGCAGCGTTGTTGTTGGCAGGGGCAAGAATGAGCAGTTCTTC
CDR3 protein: CSVVVGRGKNEQFF

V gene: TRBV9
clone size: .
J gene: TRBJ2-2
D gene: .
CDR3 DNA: TGTGCCAGCAGCGTAGGGCCAGCGAACACCGGGGAGCTGTTTTTT
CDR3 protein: CASSVGPANTGELFF

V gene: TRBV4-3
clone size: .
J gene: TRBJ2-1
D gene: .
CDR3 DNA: TGCGCCAGCAGCCACGCTCACAGGCCCATTGATGAGCAGTTCTTC
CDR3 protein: CASSHAHRPIDEQFF

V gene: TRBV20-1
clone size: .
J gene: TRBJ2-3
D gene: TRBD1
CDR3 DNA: TGCAGTGCTAGAGATCGGGACAGGCCCACAGATACGCAGTATTTT
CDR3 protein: CSARDRDRPTDTQYF

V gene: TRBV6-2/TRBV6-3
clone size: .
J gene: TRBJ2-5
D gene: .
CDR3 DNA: TGTGCCAGCAGCCCCGGAGTCAGGACGGCCTTGCAAGAGACCCAGTACTTC
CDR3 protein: CASSPGVRTALQETQYF

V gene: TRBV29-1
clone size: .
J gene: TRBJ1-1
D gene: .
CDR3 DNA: TGCAGCGCGAGTACAGCTGAGAACACTGAAGCTTTCTTT
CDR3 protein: CSASTAENTEAFF

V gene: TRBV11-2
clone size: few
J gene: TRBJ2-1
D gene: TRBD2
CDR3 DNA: TGTGCCAGCAGCCTCCAGCGGGATAGTTGGAATGAGCAGTTCTTC
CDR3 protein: CASSLQRDSWNEQFF

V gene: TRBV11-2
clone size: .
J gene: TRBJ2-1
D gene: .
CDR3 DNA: TGTGCCAGCAGCTCCTACCCAGAACTTACCAATGAGCAGTTCTTC
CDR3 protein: CASSSYPELTNEQFF

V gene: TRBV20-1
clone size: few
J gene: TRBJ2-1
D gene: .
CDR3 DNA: TGCAGTGCTAGAGGGGCTGACAGCCTCTACAATGAGCAGTTCTTC
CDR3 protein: CSARGADSLYNEQFF

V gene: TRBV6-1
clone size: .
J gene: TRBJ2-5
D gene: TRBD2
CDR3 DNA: TGTACCAGCCTCTCGTCACGGGGGGGCAGGTATGGGGAGACCCAGTACTTC
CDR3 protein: CTSLSSRGGRYGETQYF

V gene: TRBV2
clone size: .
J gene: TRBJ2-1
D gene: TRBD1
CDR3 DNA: TGTGCCAGCAGGGGGACAGCCACGAATGAGCAGTTCTTC
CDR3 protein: CASRGTATNEQFF

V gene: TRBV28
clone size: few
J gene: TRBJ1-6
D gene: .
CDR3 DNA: TGTGCCAGCAGACCCACCGACGGGACCAATTCACCCCTCCACTTT
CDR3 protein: CASRPTDGTNSPLHF

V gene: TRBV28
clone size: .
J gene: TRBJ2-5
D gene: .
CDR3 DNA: TGTGCCAGCAGTTTAATACAAGAGCGAGAGACCCAGTACTTC
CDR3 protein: CASSLIQERETQYF

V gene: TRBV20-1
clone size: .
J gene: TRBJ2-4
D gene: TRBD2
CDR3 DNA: TGCAGTGCTAGCGGGACTAGCGGGAGCCACAAAAACATTCAGTACTTC
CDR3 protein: CSASGTSGSHKNIQYF

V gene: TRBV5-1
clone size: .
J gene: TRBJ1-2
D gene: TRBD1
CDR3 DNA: TGCGCCAGCAGCTTGTCCTCGGGACAGGAAGGCTATGGCTACACCTTC
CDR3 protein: CASSLSSGQEGYGYTF

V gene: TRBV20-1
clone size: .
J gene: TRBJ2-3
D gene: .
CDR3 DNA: TGCAGTGTCCCGAAGTCAGGGGGGGAGCGGGATCCGCAGTATTTT
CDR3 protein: CSVPKSGGERDPQYF

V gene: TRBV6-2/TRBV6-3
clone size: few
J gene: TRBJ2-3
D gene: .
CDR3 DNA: TGTGCCAGCAGAGAGAAGGGACACCCTTACACAGATACGCAGTATTTT
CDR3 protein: CASREKGHPYTDTQYF

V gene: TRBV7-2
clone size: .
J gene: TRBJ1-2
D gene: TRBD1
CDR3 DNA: TGTGCCAGCAGCTTGGAGACAGGGCCCTATGGCTACACATTC
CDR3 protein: CASSLETGPYGYTF

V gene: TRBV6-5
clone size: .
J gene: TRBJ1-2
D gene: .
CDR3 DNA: TGTGCCAGCAGTTCCCCCAGGCGGGGGGTGGACTATGGCTACACCTTC
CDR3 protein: CASSSPRRGVDYGYTF

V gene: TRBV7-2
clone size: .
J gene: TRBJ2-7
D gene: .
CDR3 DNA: TGTGCCAGCAGCTTAGGGGCGGCAGAGATGTACGAGCAGTACTTC
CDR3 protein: CASSLGAAEMYEQYF

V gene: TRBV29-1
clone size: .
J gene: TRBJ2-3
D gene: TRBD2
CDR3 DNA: TGCAGCGCCCTCGGGCTAGCGGGAGCCGACGGGGGTTCAGATACGCAGTATTTT
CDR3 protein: CSALGLAGADGGSDTQYF

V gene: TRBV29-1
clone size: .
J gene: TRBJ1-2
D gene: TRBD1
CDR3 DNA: TGCAGCGTTGATAGGGGACAGGACTATGGCTACACCTTC
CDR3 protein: CSVDRGQDYGYTF

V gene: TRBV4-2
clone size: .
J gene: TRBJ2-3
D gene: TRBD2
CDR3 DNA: TGTGCCAGCAGCCCCAAGGGGCTAGCGGGAGATGTCGCAGATACGCAGTATTTT
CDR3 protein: CASSPKGLAGDVADTQYF

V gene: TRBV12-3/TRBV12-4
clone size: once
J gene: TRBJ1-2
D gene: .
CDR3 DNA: TGTGCCAGCAGGGCGACAACTTATGGCTACACCTTC
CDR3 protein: CASRATTYGYTF